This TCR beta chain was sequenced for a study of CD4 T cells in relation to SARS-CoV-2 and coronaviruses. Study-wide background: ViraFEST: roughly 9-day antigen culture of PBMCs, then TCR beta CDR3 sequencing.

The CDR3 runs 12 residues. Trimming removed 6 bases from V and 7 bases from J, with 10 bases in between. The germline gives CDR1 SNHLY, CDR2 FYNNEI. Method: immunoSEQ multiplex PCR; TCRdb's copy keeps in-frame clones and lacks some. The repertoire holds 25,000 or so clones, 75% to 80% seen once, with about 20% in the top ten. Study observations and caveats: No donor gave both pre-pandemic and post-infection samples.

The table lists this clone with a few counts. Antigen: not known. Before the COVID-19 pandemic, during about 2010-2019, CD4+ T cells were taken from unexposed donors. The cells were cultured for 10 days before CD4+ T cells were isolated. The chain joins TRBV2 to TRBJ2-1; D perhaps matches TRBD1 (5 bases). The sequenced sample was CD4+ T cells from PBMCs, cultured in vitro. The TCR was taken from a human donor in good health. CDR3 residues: CASRDNGNEQFF. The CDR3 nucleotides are TGTGCCAGCAGGGACAACGGTAATGAGCAGTTCTTC.